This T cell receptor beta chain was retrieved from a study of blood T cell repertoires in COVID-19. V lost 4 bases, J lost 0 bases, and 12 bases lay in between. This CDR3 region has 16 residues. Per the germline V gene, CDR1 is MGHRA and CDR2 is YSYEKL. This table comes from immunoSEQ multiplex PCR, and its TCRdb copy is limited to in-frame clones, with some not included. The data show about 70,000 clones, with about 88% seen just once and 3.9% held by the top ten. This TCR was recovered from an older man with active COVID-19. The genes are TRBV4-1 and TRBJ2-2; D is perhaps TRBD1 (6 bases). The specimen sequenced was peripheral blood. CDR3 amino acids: CASSPGRGPNTGELFF. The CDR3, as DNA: TGCGCCAGCAGCCCGGGCAGGGGTCCGAACACCGGGGAGCTGTTTTTT.